These 7 T cell receptor beta chains came from one sample sequenced in a study of response to subunit inactivated influenza vaccine. TCRdb re-derived calls from the RT-PCR reads in MiXCR, one entry per CDR3 protein. There are under 550,000 distinct CDR3 sequences in the sample; around 7.7% occur only once, and over 10% lies in the top ten. The sample in question was PBMCs from blood, obtained less than 25 months after vaccination. These receptor sequences come from a man aged 50 to 75 who received an inactivated influenza vaccine.

CDR3 in DNA: TGTGCCAGCTCGGGACTTGGGGGGGGCGTTAGAACCGGGGAGCTGTTTTTT. Its translation: CASSGLGGGVRTGELFF. This chain links TRBV3-1 with TRBJ2-2; possible D gene TRBD2, 7 bases. The CDR3 length is 17 residues. Deletions cut 8 bases from V and 5 bases from J, with 24 bases between. Germline V gene data show CDR1 as LGHDT and CDR2 as YNNKEL (reference sequence).

The chain couples TRBV5-1 to TRBJ2-4; TRBD1 agrees at 7 bases. The CDR3 loop spans 13 amino acids. With V trimmed by 7 bases and J by 6 bases, 7 bases remained unmatched. Germline CDR1 SGHRS, CDR2 YFSETQ. CDR3 bases: TGCGCCAGCTTACGGGGACAGCCAAACATTCAGTACTTC. It encodes CASLRGQPNIQYF.

The chain links TRBV7-2 to TRBJ2-7; D is possibly TRBD1 (5 bases). Trimming took off 5 bases at V and 6 bases at J, with 14 bases between the two ends. CDR3 length: 13 amino acids. Germline V gene data show CDR1 as SGHTA and CDR2 as FQGNSA. CDR3 DNA: TGTGCCAGCAGCCTATCAGGGTTAGGCGAGCAGTACTTC. Its translation: CASSLSGLGEQYF. Looking up the rest from reference TRBV7-2 and TRBJ2-7 gives the full variable domain: GAGVSQSPSNKVTEKGKDVELRCDPISGHTALYWYRQSLGQGLEFLIYFQGNSAPDKSGLPSDRFSAERTGGSVSTLTIQRTQQEDSAVYLCASSLSGLGEQYFGPGTRLTVT.

This clonotype was seen only a few times. This chain uses TRBV11-1 with TRBJ2-1; 12 bases map to TRBD1. CDR1 and CDR2 (germline): SGHAT, FQDESV (reference sequence). The V segment lost 5 bases and the J segment 1 base; nucleotides outside the gene matches: 12. CDR3 length: 19 amino acids. The CDR3 DNA follows: TGTGCCAGCAGCGCCCAGGGACAGGGGGCGCGGGGGTCCTACAATGAGCAGTTCTTC. This sequence encodes CASSAQGQGARGSYNEQFF. Variable domain in full (rest from reference TRBV11-1 and TRBJ2-1): EAEVAQSPRYKITEKSQAVAFWCDPISGHATLYWYRQILGQGPELLVQFQDESVVDDSQLPKDRFSAERLKGVDSTLKIQPAELGDSAMYLCASSAQGQGARGSYNEQFFGPGTRLTVL.

This clonotype was seen ten or more times. The chain is built from TRBV7-8 and TRBJ2-1, with 7 nucleotides matching TRBD1. Germline values: CDR1 SGHVS, CDR2 FQNEAQ. The CDR3 consists of 14 residues. The J segment lost 7 bases and the V segment lost 5 bases, leaving 8 bases of the junction unmatched. The CDR3 DNA follows: TGTGCCAGCAGCGGATCCGGGACAGATAATGAGCAGTTCTTC. As protein: CASSGSGTDNEQFF.

The rearrangement uses TRBV7-2 and TRBJ2-7; D possibly uses TRBD1 or TRBD2 (5 bases each). Trimming pared 2 bases from V and 4 bases from J, leaving 12 bases between. This CDR3 spans 14 amino acids. The germline gives CDR1 SGHTA, CDR2 FQGNSA. The DNA of the CDR3 is TGTGCCAGCAGCTTACGAGGGACCCCGTACGAGCAGTACTTC. Encoded protein: CASSLRGTPYEQYF.

This clonotype was seen repeatedly, ten times or more. The chain recombines TRBV5-1 with TRBJ2-3, with no clear D. The length of the CDR3 is 13 residues. V lost 5 bases and J 5 bases, leaving 12 bases between the germline ends. Germline V gene data show CDR1 as SGHRS and CDR2 as YFSETQ. The CDR3 loop is CASSSNVLDTQYF. DNA of the CDR3: TGCGCCAGCAGTTCTAATGTTTTAGATACGCAGTATTTT.